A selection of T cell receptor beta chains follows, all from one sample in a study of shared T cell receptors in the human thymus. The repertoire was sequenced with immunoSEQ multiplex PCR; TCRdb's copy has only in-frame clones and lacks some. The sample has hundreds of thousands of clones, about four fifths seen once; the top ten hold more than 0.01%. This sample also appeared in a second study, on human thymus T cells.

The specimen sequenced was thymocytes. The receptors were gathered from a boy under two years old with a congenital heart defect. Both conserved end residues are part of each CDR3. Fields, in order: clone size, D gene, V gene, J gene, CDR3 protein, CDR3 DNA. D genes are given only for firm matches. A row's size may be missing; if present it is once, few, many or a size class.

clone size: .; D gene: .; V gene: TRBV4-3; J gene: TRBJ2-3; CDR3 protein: CASSQESLLRTDTQYF; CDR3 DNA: TGCGCCAGCAGCCAAGAGTCCTTACTTCGCACAGATACGCAGTATTTT
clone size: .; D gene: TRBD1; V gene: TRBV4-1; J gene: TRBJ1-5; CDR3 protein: CASSTGQGGRPQHF; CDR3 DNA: TGCGCCAGCAGCACCGGCCAGGGGGGAAGGCCCCAGCATTTT
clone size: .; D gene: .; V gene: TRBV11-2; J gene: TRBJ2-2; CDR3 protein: CASSLDLREGAGELFF; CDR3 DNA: TGTGCCAGCAGCTTAGATCTGCGGGAAGGGGCCGGGGAGCTGTTTTTT
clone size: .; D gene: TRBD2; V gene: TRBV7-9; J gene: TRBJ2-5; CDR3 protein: CASSPAPPLAGHQETQYF; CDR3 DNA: TGTGCCAGCAGCCCAGCCCCCCCTCTAGCGGGGCACCAAGAGACCCAGTACTTC
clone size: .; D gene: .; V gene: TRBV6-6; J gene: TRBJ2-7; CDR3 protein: CASSYSQVALQEQYF; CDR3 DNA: TGTGCCAGCAGTTACTCCCAGGTGGCCTTACAAGAGCAGTACTTC
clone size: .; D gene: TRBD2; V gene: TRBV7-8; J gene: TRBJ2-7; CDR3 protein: CASSWLPASGDLYEQYF; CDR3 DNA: TGTGCCAGCAGCTGGTTACCCGCTAGCGGGGACCTTTACGAGCAGTACTTC
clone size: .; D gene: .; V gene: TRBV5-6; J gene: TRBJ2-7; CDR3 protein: CASSLKRESPYEQYF; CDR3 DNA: TGTGCCAGCAGCTTGAAACGGGAGTCCCCCTACGAGCAGTACTTC
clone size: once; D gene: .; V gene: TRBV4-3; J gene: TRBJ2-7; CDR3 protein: CASSQDRSRANYEQYF; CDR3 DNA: TGCGCCAGCAGCCAAGATCGGAGCAGGGCAAACTACGAGCAGTACTTC
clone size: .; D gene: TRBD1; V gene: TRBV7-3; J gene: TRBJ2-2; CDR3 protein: CASSLTGGQGSTGELFF; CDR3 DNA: TGTGCCAGCAGCTTAACCGGGGGACAGGGGAGCACCGGGGAGCTGTTTTTT
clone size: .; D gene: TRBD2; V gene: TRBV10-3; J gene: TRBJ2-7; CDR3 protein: CAIRGGTSGTTYEQYF; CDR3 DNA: TGTGCCATCAGGGGGGGGACTAGCGGGACCACCTACGAGCAGTACTTC
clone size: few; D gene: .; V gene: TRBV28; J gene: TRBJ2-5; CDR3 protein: CASITGRPAQETQYF; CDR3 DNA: TGTGCCAGCATTACTGGGCGCCCCGCCCAAGAGACCCAGTACTTC
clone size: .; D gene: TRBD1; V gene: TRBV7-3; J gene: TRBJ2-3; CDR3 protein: CASSSGQGITDTQYF; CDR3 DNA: TGTGCCAGCAGCTCTGGACAGGGCATCACAGATACGCAGTATTTT
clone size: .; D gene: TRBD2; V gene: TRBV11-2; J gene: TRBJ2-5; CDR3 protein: CASKKREREGETQYF; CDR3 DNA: TGTGCCAGCAAGAAACGTGAGAGGGAGGGGGAGACCCAGTACTTC
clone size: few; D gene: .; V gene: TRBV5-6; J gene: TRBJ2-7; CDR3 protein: CASSLALAFHEQYF; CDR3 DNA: TGTGCCAGCAGCTTGGCCCTAGCTTTTCACGAGCAGTACTTC
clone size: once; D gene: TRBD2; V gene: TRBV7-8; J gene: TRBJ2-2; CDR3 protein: CASSLELAGGMNTGELFF; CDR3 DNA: TGTGCCAGCAGCTTAGAATTAGCGGGGGGGATGAACACCGGGGAGCTGTTTTTT
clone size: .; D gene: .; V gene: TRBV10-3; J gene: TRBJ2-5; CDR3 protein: CATRVQETQYF; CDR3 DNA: TGTGCCACCCGGGTCCAAGAGACCCAGTACTTC
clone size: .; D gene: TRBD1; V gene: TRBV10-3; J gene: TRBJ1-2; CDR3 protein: CAISDRGLLGYTF; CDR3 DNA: TGTGCCATCAGTGACAGGGGGCTCCTTGGCTACACCTTC
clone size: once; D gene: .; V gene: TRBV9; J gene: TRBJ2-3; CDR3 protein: CASSVEVEGDTQYF; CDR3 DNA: TGTGCCAGCAGCGTAGAGGTGGAGGGGGATACGCAGTATTTT
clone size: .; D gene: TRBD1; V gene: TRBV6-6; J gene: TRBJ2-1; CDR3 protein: CASSSPGQGPYKQFF; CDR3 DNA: TGTGCCAGCTCCTCACCGGGACAGGGCCCCTATAAGCAGTTCTTC
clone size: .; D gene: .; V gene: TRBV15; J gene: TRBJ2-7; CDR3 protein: CATSREGQLTYEQYF; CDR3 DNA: TGTGCCACCAGCAGAGAAGGACAACTCACCTACGAGCAGTACTTC
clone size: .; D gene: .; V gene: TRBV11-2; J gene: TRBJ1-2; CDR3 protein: CASSLGQYGYTF; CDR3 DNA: TGTGCCAGCAGCTTAGGGCAGTATGGCTACACCTTC
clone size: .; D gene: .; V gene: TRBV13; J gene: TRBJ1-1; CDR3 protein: CASSLKGGEAFF; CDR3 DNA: TGTGCCAGCAGCTTAAAGGGCGGGGAAGCTTTCTTT
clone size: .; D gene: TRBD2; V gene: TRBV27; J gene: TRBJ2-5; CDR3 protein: CATNPKGLAGIQETQYF; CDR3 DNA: TGTGCCACCAACCCCAAGGGGCTAGCGGGGATTCAAGAGACCCAGTACTTC
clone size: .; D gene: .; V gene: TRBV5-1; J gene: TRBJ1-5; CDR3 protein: CASSPQVLGEQPQHF; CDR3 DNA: TGCGCCAGCAGCCCCCAAGTTCTGGGCGAACAGCCCCAGCATTTT
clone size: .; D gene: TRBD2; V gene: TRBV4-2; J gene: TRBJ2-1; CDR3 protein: CASSPLAGSYNEQFF; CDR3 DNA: TGTGCCAGCAGCCCTCTAGCGGGATCATACAATGAGCAGTTCTTC
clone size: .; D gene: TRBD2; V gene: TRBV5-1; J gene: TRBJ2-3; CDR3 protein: CASSTGLAGGPDTQYF; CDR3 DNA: TGCGCCAGCAGCACGGGACTAGCGGGAGGCCCAGATACGCAGTATTTT
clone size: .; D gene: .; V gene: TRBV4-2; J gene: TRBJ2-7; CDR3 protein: CASSQGPGPSYEQYF; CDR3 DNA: TGTGCCAGCAGCCAAGGGCCGGGTCCGTCCTACGAGCAGTACTTC
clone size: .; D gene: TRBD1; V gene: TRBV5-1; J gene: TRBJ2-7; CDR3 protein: CASSAPSFRDRDSYEQYF; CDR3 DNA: TGCGCCAGCAGCGCCCCATCTTTCCGGGACAGGGATTCATACGAGCAGTACTTC
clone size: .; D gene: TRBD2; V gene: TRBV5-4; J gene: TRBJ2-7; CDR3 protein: CASSTRPRTSSYEQYF; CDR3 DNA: TGTGCCAGCAGTACGCGCCCAAGGACTAGCTCCTACGAGCAGTACTTC
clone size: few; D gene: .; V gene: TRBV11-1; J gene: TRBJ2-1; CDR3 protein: CASSRGWGEILSYNEQFF; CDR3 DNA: TGTGCCAGCAGCCGTGGGTGGGGCGAAATCCTGTCCTACAATGAGCAGTTCTTC
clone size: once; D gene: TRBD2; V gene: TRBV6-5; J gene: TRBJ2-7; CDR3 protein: CASSPGTSAAYEQYF; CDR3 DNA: TGTGCCAGCAGCCCCGGGACTAGCGCAGCCTACGAGCAGTACTTC
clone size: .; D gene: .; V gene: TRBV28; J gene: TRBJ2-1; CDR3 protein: CASSLGNEQFF; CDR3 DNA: TGTGCCAGCAGCCTCGGCAATGAGCAGTTCTTC
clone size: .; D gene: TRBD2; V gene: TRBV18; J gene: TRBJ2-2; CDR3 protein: CASSPIGRGGTGELFF; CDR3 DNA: TGTGCCAGCTCACCAATCGGGAGGGGGGGGACCGGGGAGCTGTTTTTT
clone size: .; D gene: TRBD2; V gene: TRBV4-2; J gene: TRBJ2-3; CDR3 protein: CASSPKGGLASTDTQYF; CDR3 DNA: TGTGCCAGCAGCCCTAAGGGGGGACTAGCAAGCACAGATACGCAGTATTTT
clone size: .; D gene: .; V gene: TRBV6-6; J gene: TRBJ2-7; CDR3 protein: CASSTLSDPYEQYF; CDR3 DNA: TGTGCCAGCAGTACCCTTAGCGACCCCTACGAGCAGTACTTC
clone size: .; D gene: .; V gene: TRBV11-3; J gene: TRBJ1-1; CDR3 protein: CASSLGRGSAFF; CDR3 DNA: TGTGCCAGCAGCTTAGGTCGAGGGAGTGCTTTCTTT
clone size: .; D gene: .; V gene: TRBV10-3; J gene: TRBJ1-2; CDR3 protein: CAISERCGYTF; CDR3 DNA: TGTGCCATCAGTGAGCGGTGTGGCTACACCTTC